This TCR beta chain originates from a study of shared clonotypes between healthy human individuals. CDR3 length: 14 residues. Germline CDR1 is MNHNY and CDR2 is SVGAGI (reference sequence). The junction had 7 bases not matched to a gene; V was cut back by 8 bases and J by 2 bases. On this clone itself: The target antigen is unknown.

Findings of the study overall: Depth was large, yet rarefaction showed that sorted-subset sequencing was incomplete. Between a handful of donors, naive CD4 clonotypes were shared at a level of approximately 5%.

Partitioning of CD4+ cells yielded a CD45RA+ naive subset and a CD45RA-negative memory subset. This table comes from immunoSEQ multiplex PCR, and its TCRdb copy is limited to in-frame clones, with some not included. In the table there are approximately 2.1 million clones, 85% to 95% of which are singletons. This rearrangement joins TRBV6-6 to TRBJ2-3, with 7 bases aligning to TRBD2. Sequenced input: naive CD4+ T cells from PBMCs. Stated subset: CD45RA+ positively selected. This sequence originates from a man younger than 35 in good health. Some clones in this sample may be carry-over from other donors' samples. In nucleotides, the CDR3 is TGTGCCAGCGGCCCACGGGGGGACACAGATACGCAGTATTTT. Its protein is CASGPRGDTDTQYF.